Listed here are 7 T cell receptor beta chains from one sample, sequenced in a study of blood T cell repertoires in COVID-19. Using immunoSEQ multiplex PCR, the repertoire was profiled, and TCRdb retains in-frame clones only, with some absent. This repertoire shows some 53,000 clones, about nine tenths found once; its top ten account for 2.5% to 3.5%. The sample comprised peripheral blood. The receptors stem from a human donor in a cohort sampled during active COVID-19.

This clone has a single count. CDR3 nucleotides: TGTGCCAGCAGCTCACAGAACCAAGAGACCCAGTACTTC. Translated, it gives CASSSQNQETQYF. The chain combines TRBV5-6 with TRBJ2-5; no reliable D call. This CDR3 is built from 13 residues. The V end was cut by 3 bases, the J end by 0 bases, with 6 bases between. Germline CDR1 is SGHDT and CDR2 is YYEEEE.

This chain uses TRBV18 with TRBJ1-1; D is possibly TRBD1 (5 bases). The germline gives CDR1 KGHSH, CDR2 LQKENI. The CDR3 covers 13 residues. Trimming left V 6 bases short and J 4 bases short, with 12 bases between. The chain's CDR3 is CASSLAQGTEAFF. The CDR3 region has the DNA TGTGCCAGCTCTCTCGCCCAGGGCACTGAAGCTTTCTTT.

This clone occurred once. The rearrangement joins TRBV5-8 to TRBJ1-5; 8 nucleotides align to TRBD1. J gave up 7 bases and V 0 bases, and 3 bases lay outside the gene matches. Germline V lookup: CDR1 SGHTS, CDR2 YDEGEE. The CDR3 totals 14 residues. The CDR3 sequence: CASSLVSGGQPQHF. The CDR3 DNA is TGTGCCAGCAGCTTGGTATCAGGGGGCCAGCCCCAGCATTTT.

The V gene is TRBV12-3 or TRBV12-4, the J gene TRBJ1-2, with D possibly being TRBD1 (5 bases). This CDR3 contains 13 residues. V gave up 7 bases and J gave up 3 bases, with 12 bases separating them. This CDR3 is CASTPGLHYGYTF. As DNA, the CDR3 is TGTGCCAGCACCCCGGGACTGCACTATGGCTACACCTTC.

For the CDR3, the DNA is TGTGCCAGCAGCCATACAACTAGCGGTTCCAATGAGCAGTTCTTC. Translation gives CASSHTTSGSNEQFF. The chain is built from TRBV14 and TRBJ2-1, with TRBD2 matching over 8 bases. The V gene end was trimmed by 3 bases and the J gene end by 6 bases; junction bases not matched to a gene: 7. CDR3 length: 15 residues. Germline V gives CDR1 SGHDN, CDR2 FVKESK.

CDR3 DNA: TGTGCCACCTTGGCGGGCTTCAGAAGGACAGATACGCAGTATTTT. Protein: CATLAGFRRTDTQYF. This chain links TRBV2 with TRBJ2-3; tentatively, D is TRBD2 (5 bases). Germline CDR1 SNHLY, CDR2 FYNNEI. The CDR3 sequence is 15 residues long. V lost 10 bases, J lost 3 bases, and 20 bases lay in between.

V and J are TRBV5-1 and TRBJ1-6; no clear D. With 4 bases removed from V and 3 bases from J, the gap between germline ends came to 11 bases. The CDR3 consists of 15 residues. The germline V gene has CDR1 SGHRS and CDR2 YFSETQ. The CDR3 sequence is CASSVSRDYNSPLHF. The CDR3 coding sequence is TGCGCCAGCAGCGTATCCCGGGACTATAATTCACCCCTCCACTTT.